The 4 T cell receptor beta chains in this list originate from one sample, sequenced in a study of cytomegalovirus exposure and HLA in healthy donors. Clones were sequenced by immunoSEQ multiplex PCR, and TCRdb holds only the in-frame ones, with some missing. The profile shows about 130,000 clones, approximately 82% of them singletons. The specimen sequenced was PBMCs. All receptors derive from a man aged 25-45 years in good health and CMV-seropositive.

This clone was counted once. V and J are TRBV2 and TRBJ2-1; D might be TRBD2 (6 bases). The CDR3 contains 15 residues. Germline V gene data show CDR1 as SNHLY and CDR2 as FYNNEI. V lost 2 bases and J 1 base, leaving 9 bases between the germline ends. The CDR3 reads CASSELGGSYNEQFF. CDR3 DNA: TGTGCCAGCAGTGAACTGGGGGGATCCTACAATGAGCAGTTCTTC.

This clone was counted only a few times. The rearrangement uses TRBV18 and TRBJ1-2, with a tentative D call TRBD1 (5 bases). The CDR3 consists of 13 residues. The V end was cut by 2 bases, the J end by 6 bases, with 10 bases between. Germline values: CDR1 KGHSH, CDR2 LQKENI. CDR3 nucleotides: TGTGCCAGCTCACCATCCAGGGAGGATGGCTACACCTTC. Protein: CASSPSREDGYTF.

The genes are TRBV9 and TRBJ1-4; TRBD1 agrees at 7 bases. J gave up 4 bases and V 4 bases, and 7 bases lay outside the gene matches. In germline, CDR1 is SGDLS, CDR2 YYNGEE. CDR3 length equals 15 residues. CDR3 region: CASSPPGQSNEKLFF. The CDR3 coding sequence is TGTGCCAGCAGCCCGCCGGGACAGAGTAATGAAAAACTGTTTTTT.

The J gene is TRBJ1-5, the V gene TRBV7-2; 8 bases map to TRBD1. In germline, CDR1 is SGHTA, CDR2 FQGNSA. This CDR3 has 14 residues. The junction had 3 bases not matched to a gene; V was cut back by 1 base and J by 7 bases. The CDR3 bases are TGTGCCAGCAGCTTAGATAACAGGGGGCAGCCCCAGCATTTT. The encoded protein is CASSLDNRGQPQHF.